The rows below give T cell receptor beta chains drawn from one sample of a study of patients and donors after allogeneic stem cell transplantation. TCRdb reanalysed the RT-PCR reads using MiXCR and keeps one entry per CDR3 protein. Of 800,000 to 1,000,000 distinct CDR3 sequences in the sample, more than 15% were seen once. Sequenced sample: blood, either unsorted or a sorted T cell fraction (not recorded which). The receptors shown here come from a human donor who was either an allogeneic HSCT recipient or a stem cell or donor lymphocyte infusion donor (not recorded which). It is not recorded whose cells these are; they may come from a transplant donor. CDR3s include the opening cysteine and the closing phenylalanine or tryptophan. The order of the fields is J gene, D gene, clone size, V gene, CDR3 protein, CDR3 DNA. The D gene is left open where the match is weak. Not all rows give a size; the values are once, few, many and, for expanded clones, a class.

J gene: TRBJ1-5; D gene: .; clone size: few; V gene: TRBV5-1; CDR3 protein: CASSPGRASNQPQHF; CDR3 DNA: TGCGCCAGCTCCCCTGGCAGGGCTAGCAATCAGCCCCAGCATTTT
J gene: TRBJ1-5; D gene: TRBD1; clone size: .; V gene: TRBV24-1; CDR3 protein: CATSDGTVSNQPQHF; CDR3 DNA: TGTGCCACCAGTGACGGGACAGTTAGCAATCAGCCCCAGCATTTT
J gene: TRBJ1-1; D gene: TRBD1; clone size: .; V gene: TRBV5-6; CDR3 protein: CASSLRDRAGGTEAFF; CDR3 DNA: TGTGCCAGCAGCCTACGGGACAGGGCAGGGGGCACTGAAGCTTTCTTT
J gene: TRBJ1-2; D gene: TRBD1; clone size: .; V gene: TRBV5-1; CDR3 protein: CASSLGLDRVHGYTF; CDR3 DNA: TGCGCCAGCAGCTTGGGCCTTGACAGGGTGCACGGCTACACCTTC
J gene: TRBJ2-2; D gene: TRBD1; clone size: .; V gene: TRBV4-1; CDR3 protein: CASSQETDRENTGELFF; CDR3 DNA: TGCGCCAGCAGCCAAGAAACAGACAGGGAGAACACCGGGGAGCTGTTTTTT
J gene: TRBJ2-5; D gene: .; clone size: few; V gene: TRBV7-2; CDR3 protein: CASSESMIFTETQYF; CDR3 DNA: TGTGCCAGCAGCGAAAGTATGATTTTCACAGAGACCCAGTACTTC
J gene: TRBJ1-1; D gene: .; clone size: .; V gene: TRBV11-2; CDR3 protein: CASSVGPSNTEAFF; CDR3 DNA: TGTGCCAGCAGCGTCGGACCGTCGAACACTGAAGCTTTCTTT
J gene: TRBJ2-7; D gene: .; clone size: .; V gene: TRBV10-3; CDR3 protein: CAISELRSLYEQYF; CDR3 DNA: TGTGCCATCAGTGAGTTAAGGAGCCTGTACGAGCAGTACTTC
J gene: TRBJ1-2; D gene: .; clone size: .; V gene: TRBV5-1; CDR3 protein: CASSLTGTVFYGYTF; CDR3 DNA: TGCGCCAGCAGCTTGACCGGGACGGTGTTCTATGGCTACACCTTC
J gene: TRBJ1-1; D gene: .; clone size: few; V gene: TRBV20-1; CDR3 protein: CSARSRGGEGVAFF; CDR3 DNA: TGCAGTGCTAGATCCCGGGGTGGGGAAGGTGTAGCTTTCTTT
J gene: TRBJ1-2; D gene: .; clone size: .; V gene: TRBV7-8; CDR3 protein: CASRPIDGVGYTF; CDR3 DNA: TGTGCCAGCAGACCCATAGACGGGGTTGGCTACACCTTC
J gene: TRBJ2-5; D gene: .; clone size: .; V gene: TRBV11-2; CDR3 protein: CASSARVETQYF; CDR3 DNA: TGTGCCAGCAGCGCCCGAGTGGAGACCCAGTACTTC
J gene: TRBJ2-3; D gene: .; clone size: few; V gene: TRBV7-6; CDR3 protein: CASSAIRGPGTDTQYF; CDR3 DNA: TGTGCCAGCAGCGCTATTAGGGGCCCCGGCACAGATACGCAGTATTTT
J gene: TRBJ2-1; D gene: TRBD1; clone size: few; V gene: TRBV4-2; CDR3 protein: CASSPRTGGDEQFF; CDR3 DNA: TGTGCCAGCAGCCCTCGGACAGGGGGGGATGAGCAGTTCTTC
J gene: TRBJ2-7; D gene: TRBD1; clone size: few; V gene: TRBV28; CDR3 protein: CASTPLQGVTYEQYF; CDR3 DNA: TGTGCCAGCACGCCCCTACAGGGGGTTACCTACGAGCAGTACTTC
J gene: TRBJ1-5; D gene: .; clone size: .; V gene: TRBV4-2; CDR3 protein: CASSHPGLDQPQHF; CDR3 DNA: TGTGCCAGCAGCCATCCAGGACTGGATCAGCCCCAGCATTTT
J gene: TRBJ2-7; D gene: TRBD1; clone size: many; V gene: TRBV12-3/TRBV12-4; CDR3 protein: CASSPTGVEQYF; CDR3 DNA: TGTGCCAGCAGCCCCACAGGGGTCGAGCAGTACTTC
J gene: TRBJ2-5; D gene: TRBD2; clone size: .; V gene: TRBV7-2; CDR3 protein: CASSLARSAGGRETQYF; CDR3 DNA: TGTGCCAGCAGCTTAGCGAGATCGGCGGGGGGGCGGGAGACCCAGTACTTC
J gene: TRBJ2-1; D gene: TRBD2; clone size: few; V gene: TRBV29-1; CDR3 protein: CSVEDIKREANNEQFF; CDR3 DNA: TGCAGCGTTGAAGATATAAAGCGGGAGGCGAACAATGAGCAGTTCTTC
J gene: TRBJ2-7; D gene: .; clone size: few; V gene: TRBV9; CDR3 protein: CASSVGGENYEQYF; CDR3 DNA: TGTGCCAGCAGCGTAGGGGGGGAAAACTACGAGCAGTACTTC
J gene: TRBJ2-3; D gene: TRBD1; clone size: many; V gene: TRBV29-1; CDR3 protein: CSVEGQGLWDTQYF; CDR3 DNA: TGCAGCGTTGAGGGACAGGGGCTATGGGATACGCAGTATTTT
J gene: TRBJ2-2; D gene: .; clone size: .; V gene: TRBV7-8; CDR3 protein: CASSLAGGHNGELFF; CDR3 DNA: TGTGCCAGCAGCTTAGCGGGGGGTCATAACGGGGAGCTGTTTTTT
J gene: TRBJ1-4; D gene: TRBD1; clone size: few; V gene: TRBV15; CDR3 protein: CATRGTGGGEKLFF; CDR3 DNA: TGTGCCACCAGGGGGACAGGGGGTGGCGAAAAACTGTTTTTT
J gene: TRBJ1-1; D gene: TRBD1; clone size: few; V gene: TRBV18; CDR3 protein: CASSPGTGASEAFF; CDR3 DNA: TGTGCCAGCTCGCCGGGGACAGGGGCTTCTGAAGCTTTCTTT
J gene: TRBJ2-7; D gene: .; clone size: .; V gene: TRBV4-2; CDR3 protein: CASSPRPEQYF; CDR3 DNA: TGTGCCAGCAGCCCCCGTCCAGAGCAGTACTTC
J gene: TRBJ1-6; D gene: .; clone size: .; V gene: TRBV28; CDR3 protein: CASSLQGGSSYSPLHF; CDR3 DNA: TGTGCCAGCAGCTTACAGGGTGGTAGTTCCTATTCACCCCTCCACTTT
J gene: TRBJ1-1; D gene: .; clone size: .; V gene: TRBV20-1; CDR3 protein: CSAGKPGGTEAFF; CDR3 DNA: TGCAGTGCTGGCAAACCCGGGGGGACTGAAGCTTTCTTT
J gene: TRBJ2-5; D gene: .; clone size: .; V gene: TRBV20-1; CDR3 protein: CSADAPGTETQYF; CDR3 DNA: TGCAGTGCCGACGCCCCAGGGACAGAGACCCAGTACTTC
J gene: TRBJ1-1; D gene: .; clone size: few; V gene: TRBV5-1; CDR3 protein: CASSLGIANTEAFF; CDR3 DNA: TGCGCCAGCAGCTTGGGGATCGCGAACACTGAAGCTTTCTTT
J gene: TRBJ2-2; D gene: TRBD2; clone size: .; V gene: TRBV11-2; CDR3 protein: CASSLDDLAGVGELFF; CDR3 DNA: TGTGCCAGCAGCTTAGATGATCTAGCGGGAGTCGGGGAGCTGTTTTTT
J gene: TRBJ2-2; D gene: TRBD2; clone size: .; V gene: TRBV20-1; CDR3 protein: CSAREAGGRLFF; CDR3 DNA: TGCAGTGCTAGAGAGGCGGGGGGTAGGCTGTTTTTT